The subject of this entry is one TCR beta chain. Generated by immunoSEQ multiplex PCR, the TCRdb table keeps only in-frame clones and is missing some. Of about 2.1 million clones listed, approximately 94% are singletons. Terminally differentiated effector memory CD45RA+ cells were excluded from the naive CD8 cells, which were CD45RO-negative and positively selected for CCR7. This sample was taken from a study of shared clonotypes between healthy human individuals. Sequenced sample: naive CD8+ T cells from PBMCs. This clonotype was sampled from a man younger than 30 in good health. Some clones in this sample may be carry-over from other donors' samples.

For the CDR3, the DNA is TGTGCAAGTCGCTTAGCTGTCCTGCCCCAGCATTTT. It codes for CASRLAVLPQHF. The chain recombines TRBV12-2 with TRBJ1-5. TRBV12-2 constitutes a pseudogene. The CDR3 loop spans 12 amino acids.